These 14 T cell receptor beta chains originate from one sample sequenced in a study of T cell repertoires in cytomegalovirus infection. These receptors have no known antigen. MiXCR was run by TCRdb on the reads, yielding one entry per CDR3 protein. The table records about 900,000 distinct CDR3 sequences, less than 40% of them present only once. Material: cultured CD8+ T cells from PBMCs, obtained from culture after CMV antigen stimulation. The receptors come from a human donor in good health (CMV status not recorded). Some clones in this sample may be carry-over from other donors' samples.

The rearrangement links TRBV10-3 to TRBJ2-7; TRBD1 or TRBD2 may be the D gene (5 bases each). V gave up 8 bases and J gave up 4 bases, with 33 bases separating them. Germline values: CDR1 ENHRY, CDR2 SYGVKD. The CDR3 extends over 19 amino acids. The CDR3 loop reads CAIRKYSMKRGETSYEQYF. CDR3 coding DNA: TGTGCCATCCGTAAATATAGTATGAAGAGGGGAGAAACTTCATACGAGCAGTACTTC.

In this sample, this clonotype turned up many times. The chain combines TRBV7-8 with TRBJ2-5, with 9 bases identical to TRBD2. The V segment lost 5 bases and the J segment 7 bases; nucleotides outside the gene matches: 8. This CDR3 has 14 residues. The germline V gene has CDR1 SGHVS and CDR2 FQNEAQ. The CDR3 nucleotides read TGTGCCAGCAGCCTAGTGGCGGGGGGGCGGACCCAGTACTTC. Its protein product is CASSLVAGGRTQYF.

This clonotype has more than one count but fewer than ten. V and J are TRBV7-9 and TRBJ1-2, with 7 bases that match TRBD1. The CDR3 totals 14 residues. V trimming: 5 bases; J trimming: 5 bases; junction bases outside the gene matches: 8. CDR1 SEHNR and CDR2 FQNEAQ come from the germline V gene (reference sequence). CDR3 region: CASSEDRVGYGYTF. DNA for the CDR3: TGTGCCAGCAGCGAAGACAGGGTTGGGTATGGCTACACCTTC.

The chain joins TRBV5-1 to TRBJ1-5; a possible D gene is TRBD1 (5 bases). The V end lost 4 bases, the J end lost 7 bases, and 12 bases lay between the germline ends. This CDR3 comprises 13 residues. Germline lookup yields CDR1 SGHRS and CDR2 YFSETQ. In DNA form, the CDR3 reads TGCGCCAGCAGCCCCTTTGGGGACCAGCCCCAGCATTTT. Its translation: CASSPFGDQPQHF.

The chain's CDR3 is CASSPPSGGGTGELFF. CDR3 bases: TGTGCCAGCAGCCCCCCTAGCGGGGGGGGAACCGGGGAGCTGTTTTTT. The gene calls are TRBV11-3 and TRBJ2-2, with 12 nucleotides matching TRBD2. The CDR3 is 16 residues long. Per the germline V gene, CDR1 is SGHNT and CDR2 is YENEEA. The V gene end was trimmed by 5 bases and the J gene end by 5 bases; junction bases not matched to a gene: 6.

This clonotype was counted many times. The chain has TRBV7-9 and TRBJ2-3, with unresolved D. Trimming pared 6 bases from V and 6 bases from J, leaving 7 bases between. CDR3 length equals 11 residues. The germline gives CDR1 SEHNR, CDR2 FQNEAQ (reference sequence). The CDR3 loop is CASSRTDTQYF. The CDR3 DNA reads TGTGCCAGCAGTCGGACCGATACGCAGTATTTT.

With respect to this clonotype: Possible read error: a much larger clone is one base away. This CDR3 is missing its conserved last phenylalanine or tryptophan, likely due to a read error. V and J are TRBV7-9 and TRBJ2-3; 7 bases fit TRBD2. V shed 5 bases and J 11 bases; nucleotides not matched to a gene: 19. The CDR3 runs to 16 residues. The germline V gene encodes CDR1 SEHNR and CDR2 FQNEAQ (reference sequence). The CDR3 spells CASSPLGGGELRRQYS. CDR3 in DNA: TGTGCCAGCAGCCCACTTGGCGGGGGAGAACTCAGAAGGCAGTATTCT.

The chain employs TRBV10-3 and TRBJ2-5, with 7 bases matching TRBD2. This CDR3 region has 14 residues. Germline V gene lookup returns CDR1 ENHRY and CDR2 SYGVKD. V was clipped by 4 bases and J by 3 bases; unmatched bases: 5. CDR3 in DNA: TGTGCCATCAGTGGGGGTCTAGCGGAAGAGACCCAGTACTTC. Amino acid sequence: CAISGGLAEETQYF.

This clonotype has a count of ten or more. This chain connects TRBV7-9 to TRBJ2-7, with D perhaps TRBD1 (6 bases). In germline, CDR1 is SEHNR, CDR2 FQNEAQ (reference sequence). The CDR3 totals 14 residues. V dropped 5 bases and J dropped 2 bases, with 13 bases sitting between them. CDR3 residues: CASSHRDNAYEQYV. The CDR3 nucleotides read TGTGCCAGCAGCCACCGGGACAACGCCTACGAGCAGTACGTC.

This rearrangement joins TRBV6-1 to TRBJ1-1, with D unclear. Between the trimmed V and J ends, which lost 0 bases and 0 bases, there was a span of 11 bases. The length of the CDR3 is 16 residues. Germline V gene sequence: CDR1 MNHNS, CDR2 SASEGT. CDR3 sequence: CASSEASQLMNTEAFF. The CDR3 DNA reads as TGTGCCAGCAGTGAAGCGTCACAGCTCATGAACACTGAAGCTTTCTTT.

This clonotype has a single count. The CDR3 sequence: CASTSDRRHYNEQFF. CDR3 bases: TGTGCCAGTACCTCCGACAGGAGACACTACAATGAGCAGTTCTTC. V and J are TRBV19 and TRBJ2-1; tentatively, D is TRBD1 (6 bases). This CDR3 region has 15 residues. V lost 7 bases, J lost 3 bases, and 16 bases lay in between. Germline assignment: CDR1 LNHDA and CDR2 SQIVND (reference sequence).

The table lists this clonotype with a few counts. CDR3: CASSDRDTYNEQFF. The CDR3 DNA is TGTGCCAGCAGCGATCGGGACACCTACAATGAGCAGTTCTTC. The rearrangement uses TRBV7-2 and TRBJ2-1; weak D call: TRBD1 (6 bases). Deletions cut 5 bases from V and 2 bases from J, with 10 bases between. The CDR3 covers 14 residues. The germline gives CDR1 SGHTA, CDR2 FQGNSA.

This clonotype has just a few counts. CDR3 nucleotide sequence: TGTGCCAGCAGTGAACATGAGCAGTTCTTC. It is translated as CASSEHEQFF. The chain recombines TRBV6-1 with TRBJ2-1; D not certain. With 2 bases removed from V and 8 bases from J, the gap between germline ends came to 1 base. Germline V gene sequence: CDR1 MNHNS, CDR2 SASEGT. The CDR3 contains 10 residues.

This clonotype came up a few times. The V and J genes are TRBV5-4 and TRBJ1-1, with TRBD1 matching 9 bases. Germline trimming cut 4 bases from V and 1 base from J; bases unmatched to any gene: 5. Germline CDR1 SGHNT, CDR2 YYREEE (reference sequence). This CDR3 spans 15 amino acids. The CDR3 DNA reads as TGTGCCAGCAGCCCCGGGACAGGGTGGAACACTGAAGCTTTCTTT. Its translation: CASSPGTGWNTEAFF.